The 25 T cell receptor beta chains below all came from one sample that was sequenced in a study of blood T cell repertoires in COVID-19. The table came from immunoSEQ multiplex PCR; TCRdb's copy has only in-frame clones and leaves some out. Of tens of thousands of clones in the sample, about 90% are singletons; the top ten hold around 0.52%. The material sequenced was peripheral blood. These receptors were taken from a man in his forties or fifties with COVID-19, enrolled during active disease.

The V call is TRBV18, the J call TRBJ1-1; weak D call: TRBD1 (6 bases). Trimming left V 1 base short and J 3 bases short, with 9 bases between. The CDR3 length is 14 residues. The germline V gene has CDR1 KGHSH and CDR2 LQKENI. CDR3 in DNA: TGTGCCAGCTCACCACAGAAGGGGGACACTGAAGCTTTCTTT. Its protein is CASSPQKGDTEAFF.

The chain combines TRBV29-1 with TRBJ1-6; tentative D call: TRBD1 (6 bases). V lost 4 bases and J lost 6, with 10 bases in between. This CDR3 contains 13 residues. CDR1 SQVTM and CDR2 ANQGSEA come from the germline V gene. The CDR3: CSVAAGVNSPLHF. DNA of the CDR3: TGCAGCGTTGCGGCAGGGGTTAATTCACCCCTCCACTTT.

The CDR3 reads CASSYSPKQNYGYTF. DNA of the CDR3: TGTGCCAGCAGTTACTCCCCCAAACAGAACTATGGCTACACCTTC. V usage is TRBV6-5 and J usage is TRBJ1-2; D gene unclear. The CDR3 has 15 residues. Trimming took 0 bases from V and 2 from J, leaving 10 bases between them. Germline CDR1 reads MNHEY; CDR2 reads SVGAGI.

V gene TRBV7-2 combines with J gene TRBJ1-2; 8 bases are a match to TRBD1. V trimming: 5 bases; J trimming: 5 bases; junction bases outside the gene matches: 7. The CDR3 loop spans 14 amino acids. From germline, CDR1 is SGHTA and CDR2 FQGNSA. The DNA of the CDR3 is TGTGCCAGCAGCCCTGAGGGACAGGTTTATGGCTACACCTTC. Amino acids: CASSPEGQVYGYTF.

The V and J genes are TRBV25-1 and TRBJ2-7; no firm D call. V was trimmed by 10 bases and J by 4 bases, leaving 17 bases between them. CDR1 MGHDK and CDR2 SYGVNS come from the germline V gene. This CDR3 has 13 residues. The CDR3 DNA reads as TGTGCCACCCACGAGGTGAGGCAGTACGAGCAGTACTTC. Encoded protein: CATHEVRQYEQYF.

The CDR3 DNA reads TGCGCCAGCAGCTTGGCACAGGGGGCTTACAATTCACCCCTCCACTTT. This gives the protein CASSLAQGAYNSPLHF. The V gene is TRBV5-1, the J gene TRBJ1-6; 9 bases match TRBD1. V dropped 0 bases and J dropped 7; count of bases not matched to a gene: 5. The germline V gene encodes CDR1 SGHRS and CDR2 YFSETQ. CDR3 length: 16 amino acids.

The chain carries TRBV19 and TRBJ2-5; D perhaps matches TRBD2 (6 bases). Between the trimmed V and J ends, which lost 2 bases and 1 base, there was a span of 11 bases. The CDR3 spans 15 residues. CDR1 LNHDA and CDR2 SQIVND come from the germline V gene (reference sequence). CDR3 nucleotides: TGTGCCAGTAGTATAATTTACGGGGGCCAAGAGACCCAGTACTTC. Translation gives CASSIIYGGQETQYF. The entire variable domain, with the rest obtained from reference TRBV19 and TRBJ2-5, is as follows: DGGITQSPKYLFRKEGQNVTLSCEQNLNHDAMYWYRQDPGQGLRLIYYSQIVNDFQKGDIAEGYSVSREKKESFPLTVTSAQKNPTAFYLCASSIIYGGQETQYFGPGTRLLVL.

This clone was seen a single time. The rearrangement links TRBV4-2 to TRBJ2-6; tentative D call: TRBD2 (5 bases). V was shortened by 4 bases and J by 2 bases, with 12 bases between the two germline ends. Germline V CDR1 and CDR2: LGHNA, YNFKEQ. This CDR3 is 16 amino acids long. The DNA of the CDR3 is TGTGCCAGCAGCCGAGGGTTGTCGGCTGGGGCCAACGTCCTGACTTTC. It specifies CASSRGLSAGANVLTF.

Here the CDR3 reads CASSLGRDYGYTF. The CDR3 nucleotides read TGTGCCAGCAGTTTAGGCAGGGACTATGGCTACACCTTC. This rearrangement joins TRBV12-3 or TRBV12-4 to TRBJ1-2; possibly TRBD1 for D (5 bases). V was trimmed by 1 base and J by 3 bases, leaving 6 bases between them. This CDR3 is 13 amino acids long.

This clone was seen a single time. The chain carries TRBV13 and TRBJ2-3; TRBD2 matches at 8 bases. The germline V gene has CDR1 PRHDT and CDR2 FYEKMQ (reference sequence). This CDR3 is 16 amino acids long. V lost 3 bases, J lost 3 bases, and 8 bases stayed unmatched. The CDR3 DNA is TGTGCCAGCAGCTTCATGATAGCGGGGCGAACAGATACGCAGTATTTT. Protein: CASSFMIAGRTDTQYF. Drawing the rest from reference TRBV13 and TRBJ2-3, the complete variable domain is AAGVIQSPRHLIKEKRETATLKCYPIPRHDTVYWYQQGPGQDPQFLISFYEKMQSDKGSIPDRFSAQQFSDYHSELNMSSLELGDSALYFCASSFMIAGRTDTQYFGPGTRLTVL.

The chain recombines TRBV10-3 with TRBJ2-2; TRBD2 aligns across 12 bases. The CDR3 has 18 residues. V was pared by 2 bases and J by 4 bases, with 8 bases of the junction left unmatched. Germline V CDR1 and CDR2: ENHRY, SYGVKD. The CDR3 nucleotides read TGTGCCATCAGTGAGAAGCTAGCGGGAGGGCCGGGCACCGGGGAGCTGTTTTTT. As protein: CAISEKLAGGPGTGELFF.

The CDR3, as DNA: TGTGCCAGCAGCGACGACAGGGGGACTGAAGCTTTCTTT. Translation gives CASSDDRGTEAFF. V usage is TRBV2 and J usage is TRBJ1-1; TRBD1 matches at 9 bases. The CDR3 length is 13 residues. Germline loops: CDR1 SNHLY, CDR2 FYNNEI. With V trimmed by 6 bases and J by 5 bases, 4 bases remained unmatched.

The chain uses TRBV9 and TRBJ2-3, with TRBD2 matching 12 bases. The CDR3 has 17 residues. V was clipped by 1 base and J by 12 bases; unmatched bases: 15. Germline CDR1 and CDR2: SGDLS and YYNGEE. The CDR3 bases are TGTGCCAGCAGCGTACACCAGGGACTAGCGGGTGCGATCGATCAGTATTTT. Residues: CASSVHQGLAGAIDQYF.

The rearrangement uses TRBV5-1 and TRBJ2-7; 15 nucleotides align to TRBD2. This CDR3 region has 17 residues. Germline V gene lookup returns CDR1 SGHRS and CDR2 YFSETQ. The V segment lost 4 bases and the J segment 2 bases; nucleotides outside the gene matches: 7. The CDR3 coding sequence is TGCGCCAGCAGCCCGGGGGGACTAGCGGGAGGTACCTACGAGCAGTACTTC. Residues: CASSPGGLAGGTYEQYF. The whole variable domain, remainder taken from reference TRBV5-1 and TRBJ2-7, is KAGVTQTPRYLIKTRGQQVTLSCSPISGHRSVSWYQQTPGQGLQFLFEYFSETQRNKGNFPGRFSGRQFSNSRSEMNVSTLELGDSALYLCASSPGGLAGGTYEQYFGPGTRLTVT.

CDR3 loop: CASSSGLWSGELFF. Written as DNA, the CDR3 is TGCGCCAGCAGCTCAGGACTATGGAGCGGGGAGCTGTTTTTT. The rearrangement links TRBV5-1 to TRBJ2-2; D is perhaps TRBD2 (6 bases). Trimming pared 3 bases from V and 7 bases from J, leaving 13 bases between. CDR3 length: 14 amino acids. Germline V lookup: CDR1 SGHRS, CDR2 YFSETQ.

The CDR3 DNA reads TGTGCCAGCTCACGAGATTCAACTAATGAAAAACTGTTTTTT. Encoded protein: CASSRDSTNEKLFF. V is TRBV18 and J is TRBJ1-4; no clear D. The germline CDR1 and CDR2 sequences are KGHSH and LQKENI. The CDR3 consists of 14 residues. With 4 bases removed from V and 0 bases from J, the gap between germline ends came to 6 bases.

The chain combines TRBV5-4 with TRBJ1-2, with TRBD1 matching 7 bases. The CDR3 has 14 amino acids. The germline gives CDR1 SGHNT, CDR2 YYREEE (reference sequence). The ends lost 5 bases at V and 4 bases at J; junction bases unmatched: 8. The CDR3 spells CASRKGQNRYGYTF. CDR3 sequence (DNA): TGTGCCAGCAGAAAGGGACAGAACCGCTATGGCTACACCTTC.

The chain links TRBV10-1 to TRBJ1-1, with unresolved D. The CDR3 consists of 13 residues. The germline gives CDR1 WNHNN, CDR2 SYGVQD (reference sequence). The germline V and J ends were trimmed by 7 bases and 3 bases, with 12 bases remaining between them. The CDR3 nucleotides read TGCGCCAGCATTACGAGGGAGGACACTGAAGCTTTCTTT. This gives the protein CASITREDTEAFF.

The CDR3 loop is CATSDPGEAQYF. Written as DNA, the CDR3 is TGTGCCACCAGTGATCCTGGGGAGGCCCAGTACTTC. This chain joins TRBV24-1 and TRBJ2-5, with TRBD2 as a possible D gene (6 bases). This CDR3 is built from 12 residues. CDR1 is KGHDR, CDR2 SFDVKD, per germline. V was clipped by 3 bases and J by 9 bases, with 10 bases between them.

The genes are TRBV18 and TRBJ2-1; D ambiguous. The CDR3 is 14 residues long. Germline V gene sequence: CDR1 KGHSH, CDR2 LQKENI. Trimming removed 0 bases from V and 7 bases from J, with 10 bases in between. The CDR3 spells CASSPPLSGNEQFF. CDR3 in DNA: TGTGCCAGCTCACCACCGTTGTCCGGGAATGAGCAGTTCTTC.

This clone has just one count. This chain links TRBV9 with TRBJ2-2, with D possibly being TRBD1 (6 bases). CDR3 length equals 17 residues. Germline V CDR1 and CDR2: SGDLS, YYNGEE. Between the trimmed V and J ends, which lost 1 base and 5 bases, there was a span of 18 bases. Here the CDR3 DNA reads TGTGCCAGCAGCGTACGGTCCGGGCAGGGGATGACCGGGGAGCTGTTTTTT. Residues: CASSVRSGQGMTGELFF.

V is TRBV4-2 and J is TRBJ2-1; 9 bases agree with TRBD2. The germline V gene has CDR1 LGHNA and CDR2 YNFKEQ. Trimming cost V 4 bases and J 3 bases; bases outside gene matches: 4. The length of the CDR3 is 15 residues. CDR3 coding DNA: TGTGCCAGCAGCCCTGCTAGCGGGGACTACAATGAGCAGTTCTTC. Its protein is CASSPASGDYNEQFF.

The chain recombines TRBV18 with TRBJ1-3; D not certain. Trimming shortened V by 3 bases and J by 8 bases, and 14 bases separated the two germline ends. From germline, CDR1 is KGHSH and CDR2 LQKENI. The CDR3 length is 14 residues. The CDR3 region is CASSPSSSRHTIYF. DNA of the CDR3: TGTGCCAGCTCACCTTCTAGCAGCCGCCACACCATATATTTT.

The rearrangement links TRBV18 to TRBJ1-1; tentative D call: TRBD1 (5 bases). V dropped 0 bases and J dropped 7 bases, with 12 bases sitting between them. CDR1 KGHSH and CDR2 LQKENI come from the germline V gene. This CDR3 is built from 14 residues. CDR3 DNA sequence: TGTGCCAGCTCACCACCGGAGGGACCTTATGAAGCTTTCTTT. Amino acids: CASSPPEGPYEAFF. Variable domain in full (rest from reference TRBV18 and TRBJ1-1): NAGVMQNPRHLVRRRGQEARLRCSPMKGHSHVYWYRQLPEEGLKFMVYLQKENIIDESGMPKERFSAEFPKEGPSILRIQQVVRGDSAAYFCASSPPEGPYEAFFGQGTRLTVV.

J is TRBJ1-2 and V is TRBV6-2 or TRBV6-3; 8 positions match TRBD1. The CDR3 consists of 15 residues. Unmatched junction bases numbered 10, after V lost 4 bases and J lost 6 bases. Per the germline V gene, CDR1 is MNHEY and CDR2 is SVGEGT. CDR3 nucleotide sequence: TGTGCCAGCAGTTGGACCTCGACAGGGGCGGATGGCTACACCTTC. This gives the protein CASSWTSTGADGYTF.